These T cell receptor beta chains were read from a single sample in a study of response to subunit inactivated influenza vaccine. TCRdb reanalysed the RT-PCR reads using MiXCR and keeps one entry per CDR3 protein. Here the sample spans about 700,000 distinct CDR3 sequences, approximately 15% being singletons. Source: PBMCs from blood, taken less than 15 days before vaccination. Every receptor here comes from a man between 45 and 60 years old who received an inactivated influenza vaccine. Each CDR3 is given with its conserved first and last residue. The D gene is left open where the match is weak. Rows give clone size only sometimes, using once, few, many, or a class for an expanded clone.

d_gene: TRBD2
j_gene: TRBJ2-1
abundance: many
v_gene: TRBV5-1
CDR3nt: TGTGCCAGCAGCTTAGAAGCGGGGGGGCTTAATGAGCAGTTCTTC
CDR3aa: CASSLEAGGLNEQFF

d_gene: NA
j_gene: TRBJ2-3
abundance: few
v_gene: TRBV7-2
CDR3nt: TGTGCCAGCAGCAAGCGACAGGTCCTAAGCACAGATACGCAGTATTTT
CDR3aa: CASSKRQVLSTDTQYF

d_gene: NA
j_gene: TRBJ2-5
abundance: few
v_gene: TRBV19
CDR3nt: TGTGCCAGTAGCCGACGGACCCAAGAGACCCAGTACTTC
CDR3aa: CASSRRTQETQYF

d_gene: NA
j_gene: TRBJ2-3
abundance: few
v_gene: TRBV7-3
CDR3nt: TGTGCCAGCGGGCAGGCAAGCACAGATACGCAGTATTTT
CDR3aa: CASGQASTDTQYF

d_gene: TRBD2
j_gene: TRBJ2-3
abundance: few
v_gene: TRBV2
CDR3nt: TGTGCCAGCATGCCGCTAGCGGGGGGTGGGTCAGATACGCAGTATTTT
CDR3aa: CASMPLAGGGSDTQYF

d_gene: TRBD1
j_gene: TRBJ2-5
abundance: few
v_gene: TRBV15
CDR3nt: TGTGCCACCAGCAGAATACAGGGGGGAGAGACCCAGTACTTC
CDR3aa: CATSRIQGGETQYF

d_gene: TRBD1
j_gene: TRBJ2-1
abundance: NA
v_gene: TRBV6-5
CDR3nt: TGTGCCAGCAGTTTAACCGGGACAGGGCTTTATGAGCAGTTCTTC
CDR3aa: CASSLTGTGLYEQFF

d_gene: NA
j_gene: TRBJ2-5
abundance: NA
v_gene: TRBV18
CDR3nt: TGTGCCAGCTCACCATCTTCAGGGGCGAGATTGGAGACCCAGTACTTC
CDR3aa: CASSPSSGARLETQYF

d_gene: TRBD1
j_gene: TRBJ2-5
abundance: few
v_gene: TRBV3-1
CDR3nt: TGTGCCAGCAGCAAGGGACAGGGGCCGCTTGCCTTTGAGACCCAGTACTTC
CDR3aa: CASSKGQGPLAFETQYF

d_gene: TRBD1
j_gene: TRBJ2-5
abundance: NA
v_gene: TRBV18
CDR3nt: TGTGCCAGCTCACCACCGATGGGACAGCAAGAGACCCAGTACTTC
CDR3aa: CASSPPMGQQETQYF

d_gene: NA
j_gene: TRBJ1-3
abundance: many
v_gene: TRBV27
CDR3nt: TGTGCCAGCAGTTCGGGAAAGACAGGAGTTGGAAACACCATATATTTT
CDR3aa: CASSSGKTGVGNTIYF

d_gene: NA
j_gene: TRBJ1-1
abundance: few
v_gene: TRBV10-2
CDR3nt: TGCGCCAGCGGGGTTATCAACACTGAAGCTTTCTTT
CDR3aa: CASGVINTEAFF

d_gene: TRBD1
j_gene: TRBJ2-1
abundance: few
v_gene: TRBV4-2
CDR3nt: TGTGCCAGCAGCTCTCACTCCGGGACAGAGAAAGACAATGAGCAGTTCTTC
CDR3aa: CASSSHSGTEKDNEQFF

d_gene: NA
j_gene: TRBJ1-1
abundance: NA
v_gene: TRBV2
CDR3nt: TGTGCCAGCAGGGTAGGCAGGGGCCGAACAAATACTGTGGGGGCTTTCTTT
CDR3aa: CASRVGRGRTNTVGAFF

d_gene: NA
j_gene: TRBJ2-5
abundance: NA
v_gene: TRBV6-5
CDR3nt: TGTGCCAGCAGTTACGGGTGGAGGGAGACCCAGTACTTC
CDR3aa: CASSYGWRETQYF

d_gene: TRBD2
j_gene: TRBJ2-1
abundance: many
v_gene: TRBV5-1
CDR3nt: TGCGCCAGCAGCTTGGTAGCGGGAGGGAACAATGAGCAGTTCTTC
CDR3aa: CASSLVAGGNNEQFF

d_gene: NA
j_gene: TRBJ2-3
abundance: many
v_gene: TRBV7-2
CDR3nt: TGTGCCAGCAGCTTATCAGCCGGGGGCGCAGATACGCAGTATTTT
CDR3aa: CASSLSAGGADTQYF

d_gene: TRBD1
j_gene: TRBJ1-1
abundance: few
v_gene: TRBV4-3
CDR3nt: TGCGCCAGCAGCCAAGCTGAGGGGGCTAGCACTGAAGCTTTCTTT
CDR3aa: CASSQAEGASTEAFF

d_gene: NA
j_gene: TRBJ2-5
abundance: NA
v_gene: TRBV12-3/TRBV12-4
CDR3nt: TGTGCCAGCAGTTTAGCCGGGGTAGGCGGAGAAGAGACCCAGTACTTC
CDR3aa: CASSLAGVGGEETQYF

d_gene: TRBD2
j_gene: TRBJ2-7
abundance: many
v_gene: TRBV28
CDR3nt: TGTGCCAGCAACGTAGCGGGAGTACTGAGGGAGCAGTACTTC
CDR3aa: CASNVAGVLREQYF

d_gene: NA
j_gene: TRBJ1-2
abundance: NA
v_gene: TRBV13
CDR3nt: TGTGCCAGCAGCTTAGGCGGCAAAAGTAACTATGGCTACACCTTC
CDR3aa: CASSLGGKSNYGYTF

d_gene: NA
j_gene: TRBJ2-2
abundance: few
v_gene: TRBV6-5
CDR3nt: TGTGCCAGCAGTTACTCCGCAGGGATGGCCGGGGAGCTGTTTTTT
CDR3aa: CASSYSAGMAGELFF